This T cell receptor beta chain is drawn from a study of graft-versus-host responses after intestinal transplantation. In the study overall: For two to four years after anti-thymocyte globulin induction, all recipients took tacrolimus and steroids.

TCRdb's copy holds only in-frame clones and misses some; the assay was immunoSEQ multiplex PCR. This sample carries tens of thousands of clones, about nine tenths of them seen once, and the ten largest clones take around 0.27%. The sample holds a few counts of this clone. The target antigen is unknown. Trimming took 4 bases from V and 8 from J; bases not matched to a gene: 4. CDR1 is KGHSH, CDR2 LQKENI, per germline. The CDR3 extends over 13 amino acids. Study-wide points: Ileal or blood samples showed some GvH clones first, and such clones were also found in recipient marrow. Early post-transplant HvG declines were associated with peak circulating GvH clone levels.

The starting material was unstimulated CD4+ T cells sorted from spleen or lymph node cells, obtained before transplant. This chain joins TRBV18 and TRBJ1-4; 7 nucleotides line up with TRBD1. The sequence came from a human donor who was the organ donor for an intestinal transplant. The CDR3: CASSQTGPEKLFF. In DNA, the CDR3 is TGTGCCAGCTCACAGACAGGGCCCGAAAAACTGTTTTTT. Looking up the rest from reference TRBV18 and TRBJ1-4 gives the full variable domain: NAGVMQNPRHLVRRRGQEARLRCSPMKGHSHVYWYRQLPEEGLKFMVYLQKENIIDESGMPKERFSAEFPKEGPSILRIQQVVRGDSAAYFCASSQTGPEKLFFGSGTQLSVL.